Below are 10 T cell receptor beta chains sequenced from a single sample in a study of T-cell memory formation after mild COVID-19. A single record per CDR3 protein comes from TCRdb applying MiXCR to the 5' RACE reads. The sample holds approximately 210,000 distinct CDR3 sequences; around 18% are singletons and the top ten take 2% to 2.5%. The sample was PBMCs or a T cell subset sorted from them (not recorded which). Receptor source: an adult woman who had mild COVID-19 (a few samples of this study predate the infection). Cell type and time point are not known.

This clonotype was observed a few times. V usage is TRBV15 and J usage is TRBJ2-5; TRBD1 might be the D (6 bases). V lost 0 bases to trimming and J lost 4 bases, with 9 bases between them. The CDR3 consists of 14 residues. CDR1 is LNHNV and CDR2 is YYDKDF in the germline V gene (reference sequence). The CDR3, as DNA: TGTGCCACCAGCAGAGAGGCAGGGGTAGAGACCCAGTACTTC. The encoded protein is CATSREAGVETQYF.

This clonotype was detected only a few times. The chain is built from TRBV6-5 and TRBJ1-1; TRBD1 agrees at 7 bases. The CDR3 has 15 residues. Per the germline V gene, CDR1 is MNHEY and CDR2 is SVGAGI. Trimming removed 5 bases from V and 7 bases from J; junction bases left unmatched: 13. CDR3 sequence: CASSTRVGDSNEAFF. The CDR3 region has the DNA TGTGCCAGCAGTACCCGGGTCGGGGACAGCAATGAAGCTTTCTTT.

This clonotype was found a few times. The rearrangement links TRBV12-3 or TRBV12-4 to TRBJ2-7; the match to TRBD1 covers 10 bases. The CDR3 is 14 residues long. Trimming took 5 bases from V and 6 from J; bases not matched to a gene: 7. Here the CDR3 DNA reads TGTGCCAGCAGTCAATGGGACAGGGGAAGCGAGCAGTACTTC. Its protein is CASSQWDRGSEQYF.

The chain recombines TRBV18 with TRBJ1-1, with 10 bases identical to TRBD1. J lost 0 bases, V lost 6 bases, and 7 bases had no gene match. CDR3 size: 16 residues. Germline V gene sequence: CDR1 KGHSH, CDR2 LQKENI. The CDR3 bases are TGTGCCAGCTCTCCCGGGACAGGGGTAATGAACACTGAAGCTTTCTTT. This encodes CASSPGTGVMNTEAFF.

V usage is TRBV5-1 and J usage is TRBJ2-7; the D is unclear. Germline loops: CDR1 SGHRS, CDR2 YFSETQ. The CDR3 sequence is 14 residues long. Trimming cost V 2 bases and J 1 base, with 10 bases left between them. In DNA, the CDR3 is TGCGCCAGCAGCTTTGATTCCAGATCCTACGAGCAGTACTTC. Its translation: CASSFDSRSYEQYF.

This clonotype has only a few counts. This rearrangement joins TRBV23-1 to TRBJ1-1; weak D call: TRBD1 (5 bases). TRBV23-1 is reported as an ORF; its role is uncertain. This CDR3 contains 13 residues. V was cut by 7 bases and J by 0 bases, with 9 bases left in between. CDR3 DNA sequence: TGCGCCAGCATCCAGGACATGAACACTGAAGCTTTCTTT. Its protein product is CASIQDMNTEAFF.

This clonotype showed up just a few times. This chain connects TRBV6-5 to TRBJ2-1, with TRBD2 matching over 9 bases. This CDR3 contains 14 residues. The germline CDR1 and CDR2 sequences are MNHEY and SVGAGI. The V gene end was trimmed by 0 bases and the J gene end by 9 bases; junction bases not matched to a gene: 3. CDR3 nucleotides: TGTGCCAGCAGTTACTCGGGGACTAGCCCTGAGCAGTTCTTC. Its translation is CASSYSGTSPEQFF.

This clonotype was counted a few times. The V and J genes are TRBV5-1 and TRBJ1-4, with D uncertain. Germline CDR1 reads SGHRS; CDR2 reads YFSETQ. CDR3 size: 14 residues. The V end lost 0 bases, the J end lost 2 bases, and 5 bases lay between the germline ends. CDR3 sequence reads: CASSLVGTNEKLFF. The CDR3 region has the DNA TGCGCCAGCAGCTTGGTGGGGACTAATGAAAAACTGTTTTTT.

The chain combines TRBV7-8 with TRBJ2-7; D not certain. Trimming took off 2 bases at V and 6 bases at J, with 17 bases between the two ends. CDR1 and CDR2 (germline): SGHVS, FQNEAQ. This CDR3 comprises 15 residues. This chain's CDR3 is CASSLRFQSPSEQYF. The CDR3, as DNA: TGTGCCAGCAGCTTAAGATTCCAATCTCCAAGCGAGCAGTACTTC. The whole variable domain, remainder taken from reference TRBV7-8 and TRBJ2-7, is GAGVSQSPRYKVAKRGQDVALRCDPISGHVSLFWYQQALGQGPEFLTYFQNEAQLDKSGLPSDRFFAERPEGSVSTLKIQRTQQEDSAVYLCASSLRFQSPSEQYFGPGTRLTVT.

This clonotype was seen a few times. This chain uses TRBV4-1 with TRBJ2-5; 8 nucleotides match TRBD1. In germline, CDR1 is MGHRA, CDR2 YSYEKL. V dropped 3 bases and J dropped 4; count of bases not matched to a gene: 4. The CDR3 sequence is 14 residues long. DNA for the CDR3: TGCGCCAGCAGCCAGCGGACAGGGCGAGAGACCCAGTACTTC. As protein: CASSQRTGRETQYF.